The 18 T cell receptor beta chains below were found in one sample sequenced in a study of beta chain features in type 1 diabetes (dated by TCRdb to the late 2010s). Summary of the overall study and its limitations: In all four CD4+ subsets, TCRB CDR3 length was moderately but significantly shorter in type 1 diabetes patients.

The antigens for these receptors are not known. To prepare the library, the immunoSEQ multiplex PCR assay was applied. The entire amount of isolated RNA was reverse transcribed using the High Capacity cDNA Reverse Transcription Kit, so the sequenced TCRB transcripts were expressed ones. In its TCRdb copy, this immuneACCESS table keeps in-frame sequences only and misses some clones. Where compared with another copy, unresolved V genes explain less than half of these, and the others have no known cause. Across this sample there are hundreds of thousands of clones, with roughly a tenth seen only once. Together, the top ten hold 0.017% of the sample. Source material: naive CD4+ T cells from blood. Interpreted using the paper, the cell subset or site label stands for: true naive CD4+ T cells. All receptors come from a man aged 25 to 40 with type 1 diabetes.

This clone was seen only a few times. The V and J genes are TRBV11-2 and TRBJ2-3, with 12 bases matching TRBD1. Germline trimming cut 5 bases from V and 7 bases from J; bases unmatched to any gene: 7. CDR3 length: 15 residues. CDR1 and CDR2 (germline): SGHAT, FQNNGV. CDR3 in DNA: TGTGCCAGCAGCCAAGGGGACAGGGGGCAGTATACGCAGTATTTT. This codes for CASSQGDRGQYTQYF.

The genes are TRBV5-4 and TRBJ2-1, with D perhaps TRBD2 (6 bases). The CDR3 loop spans 12 amino acids. The germline gives CDR1 SGHNT, CDR2 YYREEE (reference sequence). V was cut by 3 bases and J by 8 bases, with 9 bases left in between. The CDR3 here is CASSSGRDEQFF. In DNA form, the CDR3 reads TGTGCCAGCAGCTCCGGGAGAGATGAGCAGTTCTTC.

In its sample, this clone was seen a few times. The chain has TRBV29-1 and TRBJ2-5; 9 nucleotides agree with TRBD1. Per germline, CDR1 SQVTM and CDR2 ANQGSEA. This CDR3 has 14 amino acids. Germline trimming cut 4 bases from V and 2 bases from J; bases unmatched to any gene: 5. CDR3 DNA: TGCAGCGTTGGAGGACAGGGGTGGCAAGAGACCCAGTACTTC. It encodes CSVGGQGWQETQYF.

A few counts support this clone. The chain recombines TRBV1 with TRBJ1-5. TRBV1 is given as a pseudogene. The CDR3 spans 16 residues. The CDR3 coding sequence is TGCACCAGCAGCCGCCTTCGGACTGGGCATAATCAGCCCCAGCATTTT. Its translation: CTSSRLRTGHNQPQHF.

This clone was counted a few times. The genes are TRBV14 and TRBJ2-7, with D tentatively TRBD1 (6 bases). This CDR3 is built from 14 residues. With 0 bases removed from V and 4 bases from J, the gap between germline ends came to 10 bases. The germline V gene has CDR1 SGHDN and CDR2 FVKESK. CDR3 sequence reads: CASSQELGAYEQYF. The CDR3 DNA is TGTGCCAGCAGCCAAGAACTGGGGGCTTACGAGCAGTACTTC.

This chain links TRBV5-1 with TRBJ2-3; no firm D call. Germline CDR1 is SGHRS and CDR2 is YFSETQ. The CDR3 consists of 15 residues. Trimming removed 0 bases at V and 0 bases at J, with 8 bases between. The CDR3 DNA reads TGCGCCAGCAGCTTGGGCTTGACTAGCACAGATACGCAGTATTTT. Protein: CASSLGLTSTDTQYF.

This chain uses TRBV7-2 with TRBJ2-1, with unresolved D. Looked up from germline, CDR1 is SGHTA and CDR2 is FQGNSA. Trimming left V 2 bases short and J 6 bases short, with 5 bases between. The CDR3 runs 12 residues. Here the CDR3 DNA reads TGTGCCAGCAGCTTACCCCGCAATGAGCAGTTCTTC. This sequence encodes CASSLPRNEQFF.

The rearrangement joins TRBV15 to TRBJ1-3, with D possibly TRBD1 on 5 matching bases. Trimming pared 1 base from V and 0 bases from J, leaving 10 bases between. The CDR3 contains 16 residues. Germline CDR1 reads LNHNV; CDR2 reads YYDKDF (reference sequence). The CDR3: CATSRVLQVSGNTIYF. Here the CDR3 DNA reads TGTGCCACCAGCAGAGTCCTACAGGTCTCTGGAAACACCATATATTTT.

The rearrangement joins TRBV28 to TRBJ2-7, with D perhaps TRBD1 (6 bases). The germline V and J ends were trimmed by 5 bases and 2 bases, with 10 bases remaining between them. The germline CDR1 and CDR2 sequences are MDHEN and SYDVKM. The length of the CDR3 is 13 residues. The CDR3 protein is CASSQDRPYEQYF. For the CDR3, the DNA is TGTGCCAGCAGTCAAGACAGGCCCTACGAGCAGTACTTC.

This clone came up a few times. The chain combines TRBV18 with TRBJ1-1, with TRBD1 identical over 7 bases. This CDR3 contains 15 residues. The ends lost 3 bases at V and 0 bases at J; junction bases unmatched: 4. Germline V gene lookup returns CDR1 KGHSH and CDR2 LQKENI. The CDR3 DNA reads as TGTGCCAGCTCACCGGGACAGACTTTGAACACTGAAGCTTTCTTT. Translation gives CASSPGQTLNTEAFF.

This clone has only a few counts. This sequence joins TRBV29-1 and TRBJ1-1; perhaps TRBD1 as D (6 bases). CDR3 length: 12 amino acids. Looked up from germline, CDR1 is SQVTM and CDR2 is ANQGSEA. With 7 bases removed from V and 1 base from J, the gap between germline ends came to 10 bases. CDR3 sequence (DNA): TGCAGCGGCGGGGGCAGGAACACTGAAGCTTTCTTT. Translated: CSGGGRNTEAFF.

This clone was found once. The same CDR3 arises from other DNA sequences in this sample as well. This rearrangement joins TRBV7-3 to TRBJ1-2; no clear D. The V end lost 2 bases, the J end lost 4 bases, and 8 bases lay between the germline ends. This CDR3 is 13 amino acids long. CDR1 SGHTA and CDR2 FQGTGA come from the germline V gene. CDR3 in amino acids: CASSLGQGYGYTF. The CDR3 DNA is TGTGCCAGCAGCTTAGGGCAAGGCTATGGCTACACCTTC. Complete variable domain (other parts from reference TRBV7-3 and TRBJ1-2): GAGVSQTPSNKVTEKGKYVELRCDPISGHTALYWYRQSLGQGPEFLIYFQGTGAADDSGLPNDRFFAVRPEGSVSTLKIQRTERGDSAVYLCASSLGQGYGYTFGSGTRLTVV.

This clone showed up just a few times. The rearrangement uses TRBV7-9 and TRBJ2-5, with 10 bases that match TRBD2. Germline CDR1 and CDR2: SEHNR and FQNEAQ (reference sequence). V lost 3 bases, J lost 4 bases, and 5 bases stayed unmatched. The CDR3 runs to 15 residues. The CDR3 sequence is CASSLLAGGGETQYF. The DNA of the CDR3 is TGTGCCAGCAGCTTGTTAGCGGGGGGCGGAGAGACCCAGTACTTC.

This clone was detected only a few times. The chain couples TRBV7-2 to TRBJ2-7; D is unresolved. Trimming removed 2 bases from V and 3 bases from J, with 5 bases in between. Germline V gives CDR1 SGHTA, CDR2 FQGNSA. The CDR3 length is 12 residues. The CDR3 nucleotides read TGTGCCAGCAGCTTACAGCGCTACGAGCAGTACTTC. Protein sequence: CASSLQRYEQYF.

This clone appeared once. J is TRBJ1-3 and V is TRBV5-4, with TRBD1 as a possible D gene (5 bases). The V end lost 4 bases, the J end lost 5 bases, and 10 bases lay between the germline ends. The CDR3 has 13 residues. CDR1 SGHNT and CDR2 YYREEE come from the germline V gene (reference sequence). This chain's CDR3 is CASSGGARNTIYF. CDR3 coding DNA: TGTGCCAGCAGCGGCGGGGCGAGAAACACCATATATTTT.

The CDR3 region has the DNA TGTGCCAGCAGCCAAGCGGGACTAAGTGGTGAGCAGTTCTTC. It specifies CASSQAGLSGEQFF. V is TRBV9 and J is TRBJ2-1, with TRBD2 matching over 7 bases. J gave up 9 bases and V 4 bases, and 10 bases lay outside the gene matches. The CDR3 runs 14 residues. CDR1 SGDLS and CDR2 YYNGEE come from the germline V gene.

DNA of the CDR3: TGTGCTAGTGGTTCGGGGACTCAATCTAGCAATCAGCCCCAGCATTTT. The encoded protein is CASGSGTQSSNQPQHF. J is TRBJ1-5 and V is TRBV12-5; a weak D match, TRBD1 (5 bases). Germline V gene data show CDR1 as LGHNT and CDR2 as FRNRAP. V gave up 4 bases and J gave up 0 bases, with 13 bases separating them. There are 16 residues in the CDR3.

This clone was found a few times. The chain employs TRBV28 and TRBJ2-7, with D possibly matching TRBD1 (5 bases). V lost 0 bases, J lost 4 bases, and 13 bases lay in between. CDR3 size: 15 residues. Germline-derived CDR1 and CDR2 are MDHEN and SYDVKM. This CDR3 reads CASSLWTARVYEQYF. As DNA, the CDR3 is TGTGCCAGCAGTTTATGGACAGCCAGGGTATACGAGCAGTACTTC.